These T cell receptor beta chains were read from a single sample in a study of OX40 agonist ivuxolimab in advanced cancers. TCRdb's table, derived via immunoSEQ multiplex PCR, lists solely in-frame clones and lacks some. The profile shows 70,000 to 95,000 clones, around 88% of them singletons. The sample consisted of CD4+ or CD8+ T cells sorted from blood, taken in a trial of the OX40 agonist ivuxolimab. The receptor set was obtained from an adult with an advanced solid tumor such as melanoma, head and neck, liver or kidney cancer. The CDR3 runs from the conserved cysteine through the conserved F or W. The order of the fields is V gene, J gene, clone size, D gene, CDR3 DNA, CDR3 protein. D genes are given only for firm matches. Where a row states a size, it is once, few, many or the class of an expanded clone; other rows omit it.

V gene: TRBV30; J gene: TRBJ2-1; clone size: -; D gene: -; CDR3 DNA: TGTGCCTGGACGCACAGGGTTCGCTCCTACAATGAGCAGTTCTTC; CDR3 protein: CAWTHRVRSYNEQFF
V gene: TRBV7-8; J gene: TRBJ1-5; clone size: few; D gene: -; CDR3 DNA: TGTGCCAGCAGCTTACATCCCCCTTGGCGGGCCACACGGCAGCCCCAGCATTTT; CDR3 protein: CASSLHPPWRATRQPQHF
V gene: TRBV21-1; J gene: TRBJ1-2; clone size: -; D gene: -; CDR3 DNA: TGTGCCAGCAGCACCCGACAGTGTCGAGGCTACACCTTC; CDR3 protein: CASSTRQCRGYTF
V gene: TRBV19; J gene: TRBJ2-6; clone size: once; D gene: -; CDR3 DNA: TGTGCCAGTATTGGGCTAGCCTATGGGACCTCTGGGGCCAACGTCCTGACTTTC; CDR3 protein: CASIGLAYGTSGANVLTF
V gene: TRBV2; J gene: TRBJ2-1; clone size: once; D gene: TRBD1; CDR3 DNA: TGTGCCAGCAGCCGATTTTTTGGGACAGGGAACAATGAGCAGTTCTTC; CDR3 protein: CASSRFFGTGNNEQFF
V gene: TRBV6-5; J gene: TRBJ2-7; clone size: -; D gene: -; CDR3 DNA: TGTGCCAGCACCGACTGGGGGGCCTACGAGCAGTACTTC; CDR3 protein: CASTDWGAYEQYF
V gene: TRBV6-1; J gene: TRBJ1-1; clone size: once; D gene: TRBD1; CDR3 DNA: TGTGCCAGCAGTCACCAGACAGGGGGCTCGACTGAAGCTTTCTTT; CDR3 protein: CASSHQTGGSTEAFF
V gene: TRBV19; J gene: TRBJ2-5; clone size: once; D gene: -; CDR3 DNA: TGTGCCAGTAGTATGGACAGCCAAGAGACCCAGTACTTC; CDR3 protein: CASSMDSQETQYF
V gene: TRBV19; J gene: TRBJ2-1; clone size: -; D gene: -; CDR3 DNA: TGTGCCAGTAGTATACGACAGATTTACAATGAGCAGTTCTTC; CDR3 protein: CASSIRQIYNEQFF
V gene: TRBV28; J gene: TRBJ1-1; clone size: once; D gene: TRBD1; CDR3 DNA: TGTGCCAGCAGTGGGGGACAGGGGGCTTGGGCTGAAGCTTTCTTT; CDR3 protein: CASSGGQGAWAEAFF
V gene: TRBV7-9; J gene: TRBJ2-7; clone size: -; D gene: -; CDR3 DNA: TGTGCCAGCAGTTATTACTCGACAGCCCAGAGGGGCGAGCAGTACTTC; CDR3 protein: CASSYYSTAQRGEQYF
V gene: TRBV10-1; J gene: TRBJ2-3; clone size: -; D gene: TRBD1; CDR3 DNA: TGCGCCAGCAGTGACAACTACAGGGGCAGCACAGATACGCAGTATTTT; CDR3 protein: CASSDNYRGSTDTQYF
V gene: TRBV5-6; J gene: TRBJ1-2; clone size: -; D gene: -; CDR3 DNA: TGTGCCAGCAGCTTGCGTCCAGACAACAACTATGGCTACACCTTC; CDR3 protein: CASSLRPDNNYGYTF
V gene: TRBV14; J gene: TRBJ2-7; clone size: -; D gene: -; CDR3 DNA: TGTGCCAGCAGCCAGCTATCTACAGGTGCCTACGAGCAGTACTTC; CDR3 protein: CASSQLSTGAYEQYF
V gene: TRBV5-1; J gene: TRBJ1-4; clone size: medium-sized; D gene: TRBD1; CDR3 DNA: TGCGCCAGCAGGGGCCGTGGGACAGAAGAAAAACTGTTTTTT; CDR3 protein: CASRGRGTEEKLFF
V gene: TRBV7-3; J gene: TRBJ2-5; clone size: -; D gene: TRBD1; CDR3 DNA: TGTGCCAGCAGCCCGGACAGGGAAATTCAGTACTTC; CDR3 protein: CASSPDREIQYF
V gene: TRBV29-1; J gene: TRBJ2-7; clone size: -; D gene: -; CDR3 DNA: TGCAGCGTTCTCGACCTTTACGAGCAGTACTTC; CDR3 protein: CSVLDLYEQYF
V gene: TRBV5-1; J gene: TRBJ2-7; clone size: -; D gene: TRBD2; CDR3 DNA: TGCGCCAGCAGCTCTGGACTAGCGGGGCTGACCTACGAGCAGTACTTC; CDR3 protein: CASSSGLAGLTYEQYF
V gene: TRBV5-5; J gene: TRBJ2-7; clone size: -; D gene: TRBD1; CDR3 DNA: TGTGCCAGCAGATACCTGGGGGACAGGGGGTACGAGCAGTACTTC; CDR3 protein: CASRYLGDRGYEQYF
V gene: TRBV18; J gene: TRBJ1-5; clone size: -; D gene: -; CDR3 DNA: TGTGCCAGCTCCCCAAGGGGAGATCAGCCCCAGCATTTT; CDR3 protein: CASSPRGDQPQHF
V gene: TRBV29-1; J gene: TRBJ2-3; clone size: -; D gene: TRBD2; CDR3 DNA: TGCAGCGTATACGGAGCGGGAGCCGCCGCAGATACGCAGTATTTT; CDR3 protein: CSVYGAGAAADTQYF
V gene: TRBV28; J gene: TRBJ2-4; clone size: -; D gene: -; CDR3 DNA: TGTGCCAGCAGTCCTCGCGGGCGTAACAAGGACATTCAGTACTTC; CDR3 protein: CASSPRGRNKDIQYF
V gene: TRBV10-1; J gene: TRBJ2-3; clone size: -; D gene: TRBD2; CDR3 DNA: TGCGCCAGCAGTGAGGGGACTAGCGGGATCAGCACAGATACGCAGTATTTT; CDR3 protein: CASSEGTSGISTDTQYF
V gene: TRBV7-9; J gene: TRBJ1-1; clone size: -; D gene: -; CDR3 DNA: TGTGCCGGTGGCGAGGGTGAAGCTTTCTTT; CDR3 protein: CAGGEGEAFF
V gene: TRBV5-1; J gene: TRBJ2-3; clone size: once; D gene: -; CDR3 DNA: TGCGCCAGCAGCTTGTGGGCAGGAACTAGCACAGATACGCAGTATTTT; CDR3 protein: CASSLWAGTSTDTQYF
V gene: TRBV28; J gene: TRBJ1-5; clone size: -; D gene: -; CDR3 DNA: TGTGCCAGCAGTCCCGGCGGGGGGGAAAATCAGCCCCAGCATTTT; CDR3 protein: CASSPGGGENQPQHF
V gene: TRBV30; J gene: TRBJ1-1; clone size: -; D gene: TRBD1; CDR3 DNA: TGTGCCTTGCTCCCCGGACAGGTCACTGAAGCTTTCTTT; CDR3 protein: CALLPGQVTEAFF
V gene: TRBV7-9; J gene: TRBJ2-3; clone size: -; D gene: -; CDR3 DNA: TGTGCCAGCAGCTTAACTGACAGAAATACGCAGTATTTT; CDR3 protein: CASSLTDRNTQYF
V gene: TRBV11-3; J gene: TRBJ2-1; clone size: -; D gene: TRBD1; CDR3 DNA: TGTGCCAGCCGCCGGACAGGGGGCCTTGAGCAGTTCTTC; CDR3 protein: CASRRTGGLEQFF
V gene: TRBV19; J gene: TRBJ2-6; clone size: -; D gene: TRBD2; CDR3 DNA: TGTGCCAGTACCGTCCCGCTAGCGGGAGCTGCCGGGGCCAACGTCCTGACTTTC; CDR3 protein: CASTVPLAGAAGANVLTF
V gene: TRBV19; J gene: TRBJ2-7; clone size: -; D gene: TRBD1; CDR3 DNA: TGTGCCAGTACCGATCCCGGGACAGGGAGGCGCGAGCAGTACTTC; CDR3 protein: CASTDPGTGRREQYF
V gene: TRBV18; J gene: TRBJ2-1; clone size: -; D gene: -; CDR3 DNA: TGTGCCAGCTCACCTAACAGTGAGGGTGAGCAGTTCTTC; CDR3 protein: CASSPNSEGEQFF
V gene: TRBV19; J gene: TRBJ2-7; clone size: -; D gene: TRBD2; CDR3 DNA: TGTGCCAGTAGTATACCGGCGGAAGCGGGGGGCCGCTACGAGCAGTACTTC; CDR3 protein: CASSIPAEAGGRYEQYF
V gene: TRBV7-6; J gene: TRBJ2-7; clone size: -; D gene: -; CDR3 DNA: TGTGCCAGCAGCCACAGAGCCGGGGAGCAGTACTTC; CDR3 protein: CASSHRAGEQYF
V gene: TRBV18; J gene: TRBJ2-5; clone size: -; D gene: -; CDR3 DNA: TGTGCCAGCTCACCACCGGGGGGGCCAGAGACCCAGTACTTC; CDR3 protein: CASSPPGGPETQYF
V gene: TRBV6-6; J gene: TRBJ1-2; clone size: -; D gene: TRBD1; CDR3 DNA: TGTGCCAGCAGTTACTACAGGGGGCCGAACTATGGCTACACCTTC; CDR3 protein: CASSYYRGPNYGYTF
V gene: TRBV6-5; J gene: TRBJ2-7; clone size: -; D gene: TRBD1; CDR3 DNA: TGTGCCAGCAGTTCGGGACAGGCCCTATACGAGCAGTACTTC; CDR3 protein: CASSSGQALYEQYF
V gene: TRBV9; J gene: TRBJ2-7; clone size: once; D gene: TRBD1; CDR3 DNA: TGTGCCAGCAGCGCCCTAACAGGGGTCGGCGAGCAGTACTTC; CDR3 protein: CASSALTGVGEQYF
V gene: TRBV19; J gene: TRBJ1-1; clone size: -; D gene: -; CDR3 DNA: TGTGCCAGTAGTATGATGGTGAACACTGAAGCTTTCTTT; CDR3 protein: CASSMMVNTEAFF